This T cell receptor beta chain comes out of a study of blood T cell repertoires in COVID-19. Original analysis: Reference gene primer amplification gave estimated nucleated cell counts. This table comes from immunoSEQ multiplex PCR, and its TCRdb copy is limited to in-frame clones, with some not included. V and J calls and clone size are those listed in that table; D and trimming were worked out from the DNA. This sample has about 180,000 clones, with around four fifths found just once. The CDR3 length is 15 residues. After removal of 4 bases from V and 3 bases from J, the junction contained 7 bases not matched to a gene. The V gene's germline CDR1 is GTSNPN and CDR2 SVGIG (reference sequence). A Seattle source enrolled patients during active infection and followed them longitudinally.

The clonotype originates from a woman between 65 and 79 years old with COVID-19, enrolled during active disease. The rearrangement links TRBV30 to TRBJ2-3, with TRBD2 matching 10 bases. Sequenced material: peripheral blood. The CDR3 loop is CAWTSGSFGTDTQYF. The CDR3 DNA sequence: TGTGCCTGGACTAGCGGGAGTTTCGGGACAGATACGCAGTATTTT.